This paragraph covers one T cell receptor beta chain sequence. The data were obtained in a study of molecular identifiers for immune sequencing clone quantification. TCRdb processed the PCR reads anew with MiXCR; each CDR3 protein has one entry. The top ten hold about 0.73% of the sample, which has about 330,000 distinct CDR3 sequences, about a quarter seen once. The CDR3 loop spans 14 amino acids. From germline, CDR1 is DFQATT and CDR2 SNEGSKA (reference sequence). Trimming pared 5 bases from V and 2 bases from J, leaving 14 bases between. Researchers sorted naive CD8 T cells as cells that were CD8+CD4-CCR7+CD45RA+.

Input material: naive CD8+ T cells from blood, with Jurkat cell RNA spiked in. Sample subset: FACS-sorted CD8+CD4-CCR7+CD45RA+ naive T cells. The V and J genes are TRBV20-1 and TRBJ2-3; possibly TRBD1 for D (6 bases). This clonotype was obtained from a human donor in good health. Some libraries in this study had Jurkat cell RNA spiked in. DNA for the CDR3: TGCAGTGCTCCCGGACAGATCCTCACAGATACGCAGTATTTT. Protein product: CSAPGQILTDTQYF.